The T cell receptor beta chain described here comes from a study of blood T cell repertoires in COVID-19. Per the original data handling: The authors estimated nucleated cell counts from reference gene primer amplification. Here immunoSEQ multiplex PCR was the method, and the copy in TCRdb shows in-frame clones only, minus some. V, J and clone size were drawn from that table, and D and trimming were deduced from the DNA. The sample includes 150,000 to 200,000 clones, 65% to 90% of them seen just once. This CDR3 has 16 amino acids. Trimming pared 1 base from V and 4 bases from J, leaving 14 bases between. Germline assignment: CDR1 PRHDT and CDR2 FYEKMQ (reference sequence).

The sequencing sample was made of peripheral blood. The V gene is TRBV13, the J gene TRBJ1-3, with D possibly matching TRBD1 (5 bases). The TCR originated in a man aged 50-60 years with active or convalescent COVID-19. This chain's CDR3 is CASSLASSRTGNTIYF. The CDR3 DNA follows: TGTGCCAGCAGCTTAGCCTCCTCCAGGACAGGAAACACCATATATTTT.